This TCR beta chain comes out of a study of monozygotic twins with inflammatory bowel disease (dated by TCRdb to between 2019 and 2020). For the study in its entirety: In total, around 28 monozygotic twin pairs made up the full study: 19 Danish pairs, all IBD-discordant, plus nine German pairs, of which four were IBD-concordant and five were IBD-discordant. Within discordant pairs, disease-associated traits were sought mainly by comparing IBD patients with their genetically identical healthy co-twins. Each individual had, on average, about 151 000 unique TCRalpha sequences and 181 000 unique TCRbeta sequences available for analysis.

Study-level results and caveats: IBD patients shared fewer clonotypes with other individuals than healthy twins did, most markedly in patients showing signs of disease activity. No single strong signal or clonotype linked to IBD turned up in the results, so the idea that one exists was not supported. Distinction between different T cell subtypes could not be achieved in the analysis. Because patients received different immunosuppressive treatments, the repertoires may have picked up extra background noise and variability between individuals. A decrease in TCRbeta repertoire diversity, as measured by inverse Simpson index, was observed in IBD patients compared with their healthy co-twins. Concordant and discordant twins showed no difference in repertoire similarity, possibly because of limited statistical power.

As for this clonotype: Its antigen is not yet known.

From each donor, a roughly 2.6 ml peripheral blood sample was collected into PAXgene tubes and stored at -80 degrees C. Without any T cell sorting, total RNA was extracted from whole blood using the PAXgene blood miRNA kit on an automated QIAcube. Peripheral blood from monozygotic twin pairs concordant or discordant for inflammatory bowel disease was subjected to deep TCRalpha and TCRbeta repertoire profiling with unique molecular barcoding. Smoking habits were recorded for all twin pairs, with individuals classified as current, former or never smokers. Preparation of the library involved 5' RACE. For each TCR library, roughly 3,600 ng of total RNA was used. For each sample, cDNA synthesis with SMARTScribe reverse transcriptase was split into eight separate reactions. During cDNA synthesis, unique molecular identifiers containing a 6-nucleotide sample barcode were introduced by template switching. TCRalpha and TCRbeta cDNA was amplified by two nested PCRs of roughly 16 and 10 cycles, with bead purification after each PCR. Before amplification, cDNA was treated with uracil DNA-glycosylase and purified using the QIAquick PCR purification kit. The second PCR was the step at which Illumina TruSeq-compatible adapters and sample-specific barcodes were added. TapeStation and Qubit were used to check library quality and concentration, and 4.5 to 5 ng of each library was pooled. The pooled libraries were sequenced with 2 x 100 bp reads and custom sequencing primers on an Illumina HiSeq2500 single-index Rapid Run. The authors processed their data as follows. MiGEC version 1.2.6 was used for UMI-based consensus assembly to correct PCR and sequencing errors. MiXCR version 2.1.1 handled V(D)J alignment, clonotype assembly and CDR3 extraction. Gene usage, clonotype sharing and MAIT/NKT TCR abundance were normalised by analysing the top 1000, 10 000 and 20 000 clonotypes per sample. Diversity was computed as the inverse Simpson index with the vegan R package after downsampling to 27 000 UMIs. Paired Mann-Whitney U tests were applied to discordant twin pairs, with Benjamini-Hochberg correction for multiple testing. TCRdb reprocessed the reads and lists each CDR3 protein sequence as a single entry, with no DNA. The V and J calls were not made by the authors but by TCRdb's processing. The sample's clone listing holds tens of thousands of distinct CDR3 sequences. The top ten hold about 5% of the sample.

Sequencing was performed on blood. The sequence derives from a human donor with ulcerative colitis or Crohn's disease, or a healthy co-twin of an affected twin (not recorded which).

The CDR3 in this case is CASSLVSSGTPYEQYF. The chain is made from TRBV7-2 and TRBJ2-7; TCRdb outputs TRBD2, but without DNA this stays unchecked. The cysteine opens and the phenylalanine closes a CDR3 of 16 amino acids. DNA was not recorded. CDR1 is given as SGHTA and CDR2 as FQGNSA, both from the germline V gene. The CDR3, completed at both ends by the reference TRBV7-2 and TRBJ2-7 genes, gives the full variable domain GAGVSQSPSNKVTEKGKDVELRCDPISGHTALYWYRQSLGQGLEFLIYFQGNSAPDKSGLPSDRFSAERTGGSVSTLTIQRTQQEDSAVYLCASSLVSSGTPYEQYFGPGTRLTVT.